The 28 T cell receptor beta chains below come from one sample, sequenced in a study of cytomegalovirus exposure and HLA in healthy donors. The protocol was immunoSEQ multiplex PCR, while the TCRdb copy is restricted to in-frame clones and leaves out a portion. The top ten clones hold around 11% of a sample with about 250,000 clones, about 88% of them seen once. Sequenced material: PBMCs. The receptors shown here come from a man aged 18 to 30 in good health and CMV-seropositive.

The genes are TRBV28 and TRBJ2-7; TRBD2 is a possible D gene (5 bases). V was pared by 10 bases and J by 2 bases, with 18 bases between. The CDR3 loop spans 14 amino acids. CDR1 and CDR2 from the germline V gene are MDHEN and SYDVKM. This CDR3 is CAISPERSPYEQYF. CDR3 DNA sequence: TGTGCCATTTCCCCGGAGCGGTCTCCCTACGAGCAGTACTTC.

The CDR3 DNA is TGCGCCAGCAGCCAAGATGGGACCAGTGAGCAGTTCTTC. It specifies CASSQDGTSEQFF. This chain links TRBV4-1 with TRBJ2-1; possibly TRBD1 or TRBD2 for D (5 bases each). Germline loops: CDR1 MGHRA, CDR2 YSYEKL. Trimming removed 0 bases from V and 9 bases from J, with 9 bases in between. The CDR3 is 13 residues long.

The V call is TRBV29-1, the J call TRBJ2-7; unclear D gene. Trimming shortened V by 5 bases and J by 1 base, and 15 bases separated the two germline ends. The CDR3 contains 14 residues. The germline V gene encodes CDR1 SQVTM and CDR2 ANQGSEA. In nucleotides, the CDR3 is TGCAGCGTTAATCTAGGCAGAACATCCTACGAGCAGTACTTC. Its translation: CSVNLGRTSYEQYF.

This clone was seen more than once but under ten times. The J gene is TRBJ1-5, the V gene TRBV5-1; 8 nucleotides align to TRBD1. CDR3 length equals 13 residues. Germline CDR1 reads SGHRS; CDR2 reads YFSETQ. Trimming removed 5 bases from V and 5 bases from J; junction bases left unmatched: 3. The CDR3 bases are TGCGCCAGCAGGCCAGGGGGCGATCAGCCCCAGCATTTT. Translation: CASRPGGDQPQHF.

The CDR3 DNA reads as TGTGCCAGCAGTTATATTGAGGGAGGGGGCTACACCTTC. Protein: CASSYIEGGGYTF. V is TRBV6-6 and J is TRBJ1-2; D call uncertain. The length of the CDR3 is 13 residues. With 3 bases removed from V and 8 bases from J, the gap between germline ends came to 13 bases. The germline gives CDR1 MNHNY, CDR2 SVGAGI (reference sequence).

The gene calls are TRBV6-6 and TRBJ2-3, with D possibly TRBD1 on 6 matching bases. The CDR3 extends over 14 amino acids. Trimming removed 4 bases at V and 4 bases at J, with 12 bases between. The germline gives CDR1 MNHNY, CDR2 SVGAGI (reference sequence). The CDR3 nucleotides are TGTGCCAGCAGTTGGACAGAAGCCCCAGATACGCAGTATTTT. Its translation is CASSWTEAPDTQYF.

The chain links TRBV30 to TRBJ1-1; maybe TRBD1 (5 bases). Germline V gene sequence: CDR1 GTSNPN, CDR2 SVGIG (reference sequence). V was clipped by 0 bases and J by 6 bases, with 14 bases between them. CDR3 length: 14 amino acids. The CDR3 sequence: CAWSVVGGHPEAFF. CDR3 in DNA: TGTGCCTGGAGTGTAGTGGGCGGACACCCTGAAGCTTTCTTT.

The V and J genes are TRBV6-1 and TRBJ2-2; 7 positions match TRBD1. Germline V gene sequence: CDR1 MNHNS, CDR2 SASEGT. This CDR3 is built from 16 residues. Trimming cost V 3 bases and J 3 bases; bases outside gene matches: 7. The CDR3: CASSDYGQDYTGELFF. CDR3 nucleotides: TGTGCCAGCAGTGATTACGGACAGGACTACACCGGGGAGCTGTTTTTT.

The chain carries TRBV9 and TRBJ2-7, with D maybe TRBD1 (5 bases). This CDR3 spans 13 amino acids. Germline CDR1 is SGDLS and CDR2 is YYNGEE. V was cut by 0 bases and J by 6 bases, with 10 bases left in between. The DNA for the CDR3 is TGTGCCAGCAGCGTAGCGGGTCAGGGCGAGCAGTACTTC. It is translated as CASSVAGQGEQYF.

This clone was observed a few times. The chain uses TRBV6-1 and TRBJ1-5; the match to TRBD1 covers 7 bases. The J segment lost 4 bases and the V segment lost 4 bases, leaving 10 bases of the junction unmatched. CDR3 length: 16 amino acids. Germline V gene lookup returns CDR1 MNHNS and CDR2 SASEGT. CDR3 sequence reads: CASSGGITGANQPQHF. CDR3 in DNA: TGTGCCAGCAGTGGAGGGATCACAGGGGCAAATCAGCCCCAGCATTTT.

CDR3 residues: CASRPRESFYGYTF. For the CDR3, the DNA is TGTGCCAGCAGACCTCGCGAAAGCTTCTATGGCTACACCTTC. V usage is TRBV27 and J usage is TRBJ1-2; no reliable D call. This CDR3 has 14 residues. Per germline, CDR1 MNHEY and CDR2 SMNVEV (reference sequence). V dropped 6 bases and J dropped 4 bases, with 15 bases sitting between them.

V gene TRBV7-9 combines with J gene TRBJ2-7; possible D gene TRBD2, 6 bases. V was shortened by 4 bases and J by 7 bases, with 17 bases between the two germline ends. The germline gives CDR1 SEHNR, CDR2 FQNEAQ (reference sequence). This CDR3 is 14 amino acids long. CDR3 sequence reads: CASSSTGRAGEQYF. The CDR3 DNA reads as TGTGCCAGCAGCTCCACGGGACGGGCGGGAGAGCAGTACTTC.

The CDR3 protein is CASSLRYTSTDTQYF. The CDR3 nucleotides read TGTGCCAGCAGCTTGAGGTACACTAGCACAGATACGCAGTATTTT. The V gene is TRBV7-2, the J gene TRBJ2-3; D ambiguous. Deletions cut 3 bases from V and 0 bases from J, with 10 bases between. The CDR3 runs 15 residues. CDR1 and CDR2 from the germline V gene are SGHTA and FQGNSA.

The gene calls are TRBV2 and TRBJ1-1; 8 nucleotides agree with TRBD1. Germline V gene lookup returns CDR1 SNHLY and CDR2 FYNNEI. This CDR3 has 15 amino acids. The J segment lost 8 bases and the V segment lost 7 bases, leaving 15 bases of the junction unmatched. DNA for the CDR3: TGTGCCAGCACGGGGGACAGGATTTCGATTCGAGAAGCTTTCTTT. It translates to CASTGDRISIREAFF. The entire variable domain, with the rest obtained from reference TRBV2 and TRBJ1-1, is as follows: EPEVTQTPSHQVTQMGQEVILRCVPISNHLYFYWYRQILGQKVEFLVSFYNNEISEKSEIFDDQFSVERPDGSNFTLKIRSTKLEDSAMYFCASTGDRISIREAFFGQGTRLTVV.

This chain joins TRBV7-6 and TRBJ2-7; tentatively, D is TRBD1 (6 bases). The CDR3 contains 16 residues. Trimming left V 1 base short and J 1 base short, with 14 bases between. Germline V gene lookup returns CDR1 SGHVS and CDR2 FNYEAQ. The CDR3 loop is CASSLGPGTPSYEQYF. In DNA, the CDR3 is TGTGCCAGCAGCTTAGGTCCGGGGACACCTTCCTACGAGCAGTACTTC.

The J gene is TRBJ1-5, the V gene TRBV6-1; no firm D call. The CDR3 runs 14 residues. Deletions cut 0 bases from V and 3 bases from J, with 6 bases between. The germline CDR1 and CDR2 sequences are MNHNS and SASEGT. CDR3 DNA sequence: TGTGCCAGCAGTGAAGCACTCTTCAATCAGCCCCAGCATTTT. The encoded protein is CASSEALFNQPQHF.

This clone was observed a few times. The chain uses TRBV27 and TRBJ1-2; possible D gene TRBD1, 6 bases. Per germline, CDR1 MNHEY and CDR2 SMNVEV (reference sequence). V lost 6 bases, J lost 6 bases, and 23 bases lay in between. The CDR3 is 16 residues long. CDR3 sequence reads: CASREKGVNNRDGYTF. CDR3 nucleotide sequence: TGTGCCAGCAGGGAAAAGGGGGTTAACAACAGGGATGGCTACACCTTC.

This chain connects TRBV11-2 to TRBJ2-6; D may be TRBD1 (6 bases). The germline V gene encodes CDR1 SGHAT and CDR2 FQNNGV. The CDR3 extends over 16 amino acids. The V end was cut by 5 bases, the J end by 3 bases, with 14 bases between. CDR3 DNA sequence: TGTGCCAGCAGCCCGGTGCAGGGGCTTGGGGCCAACGTCCTGACTTTC. Translation gives CASSPVQGLGANVLTF.

The table lists this clone with a count of one. This chain links TRBV5-6 with TRBJ2-1; TRBD1 matches at 8 bases. The germline CDR1 and CDR2 sequences are SGHDT and YYEEEE. Trimming removed 4 bases from V and 3 bases from J; junction bases left unmatched: 6. This CDR3 is built from 15 residues. The CDR3 region has the DNA TGTGCCAGCAGCCGAGGACAGGGAATCTACAATGAGCAGTTCTTC. Residues: CASSRGQGIYNEQFF.

The chain links TRBV19 to TRBJ1-1, with 9 nucleotides matching TRBD1. The trim removed 5 bases at V and 5 bases at J, leaving 6 bases unmatched. Looked up from germline, CDR1 is LNHDA and CDR2 is SQIVND (reference sequence). There are 14 residues in the CDR3. CDR3 protein: CASSLGQGRTEAFF. The CDR3 DNA is TGTGCCAGTAGTTTGGGACAGGGACGGACTGAAGCTTTCTTT.

Only one count was recorded for this clone. V is TRBV7-6 and J is TRBJ1-3, with a weak D call TRBD1 (6 bases). CDR1 SGHVS and CDR2 FNYEAQ come from the germline V gene. V lost 5 bases and J lost 0, with 17 bases in between. This CDR3 comprises 17 residues. CDR3 protein: CASSPGDGTFSGNTIYF. The CDR3 nucleotides are TGTGCCAGCAGCCCAGGGGACGGTACCTTCTCTGGAAACACCATATATTTT. The complete variable domain, with remaining parts taken from reference TRBV7-6 and TRBJ1-3, reads GAGVSQSPRYKVTKRGQDVALRCDPISGHVSLYWYRQALGQGPEFLTYFNYEAQQDKSGLPNDRFSAERPEGSISTLTIQRTEQRDSAMYRCASSPGDGTFSGNTIYFGEGSWLTVV.

The chain couples TRBV19 to TRBJ2-1, with 14 bases aligning to TRBD2. The CDR3 contains 15 residues. The J segment lost 7 bases and the V segment lost 5 bases, leaving 4 bases of the junction unmatched. Germline V gene data show CDR1 as LNHDA and CDR2 as SQIVND (reference sequence). CDR3 bases: TGTGCCAGTAGTGTGGGACTAGCGGGAGTAAATGAGCAGTTCTTC. This sequence encodes CASSVGLAGVNEQFF.

In its sample, this clone was seen a few times. The V and J genes are TRBV6-1 and TRBJ1-2; 7 bases align to TRBD1. The V gene end was trimmed by 4 bases and the J gene end by 8 bases; junction bases not matched to a gene: 7. The CDR3 extends over 13 amino acids. CDR1 and CDR2 (germline): MNHNS, SASEGT. The CDR3 here is CASSAWDSGGYTF. The DNA for the CDR3 is TGTGCCAGCAGTGCCTGGGACAGCGGCGGCTACACCTTC.

The chain links TRBV27 to TRBJ2-1, with 8 positions matching TRBD2. The V and J ends lost 6 bases and 4 bases, in that order; junction bases with no gene match: 2. The CDR3 runs 13 residues. The germline gives CDR1 MNHEY, CDR2 SMNVEV (reference sequence). The CDR3 loop is CASRTSAYNEQFF. CDR3 sequence (DNA): TGTGCCAGCAGGACTAGCGCTTACAATGAGCAGTTCTTC.

The gene calls are TRBV5-1 and TRBJ2-7; TRBD2 agrees at 7 bases. The CDR3 covers 12 residues. J gave up 7 bases and V 2 bases, and 3 bases lay outside the gene matches. CDR1 and CDR2 from the germline V gene are SGHRS and YFSETQ. The CDR3 loop is CASSFAGEEQYF. The CDR3 nucleotides read TGCGCCAGCAGCTTCGCGGGAGAGGAGCAGTACTTC.

This clone was detected once. The chain employs TRBV4-3 and TRBJ2-1; D is uncertain. The CDR3 is 13 residues long. Deletions cut 5 bases from V and 3 bases from J, with 8 bases between. Germline assignment: CDR1 LGHNA and CDR2 YSLEER. The CDR3 coding sequence is TGCGCCAGCAGCATAATGGTCTACAATGAGCAGTTCTTC. Translating it yields CASSIMVYNEQFF.

The rearrangement links TRBV25-1 to TRBJ1-2, with a weak D call TRBD1 (6 bases). The V gene's germline CDR1 is MGHDK and CDR2 SYGVNS. This CDR3 has 14 residues. V lost 4 bases and J 7 bases, leaving 16 bases between the germline ends. CDR3 sequence reads: CASSGPGGGVGYTF. The CDR3 DNA follows: TGTGCCAGCAGTGGTCCGGGAGGGGGAGTTGGCTACACCTTC.

The gene calls are TRBV27 and TRBJ1-1, with no clear D. Trimming pared 4 bases from V and 5 bases from J, leaving 5 bases between. Germline V gene sequence: CDR1 MNHEY, CDR2 SMNVEV (reference sequence). CDR3 length: 11 residues. This CDR3 reads CASSSGTEAFF. CDR3 in DNA: TGTGCCAGCAGTTCTGGAACTGAAGCTTTCTTT.